Listed below are T cell receptor beta chains from one sample, sequenced in a study of PD-1 blockade in classical Hodgkin lymphoma. Generated by immunoSEQ multiplex PCR, the TCRdb table keeps only in-frame clones and is missing some. The sample has roughly 16,000 clones, approximately 88% seen once. The source material was peripheral blood mononuclear cells (PBMCs), sampled before the second cycle of nivolumab. These receptors were taken from a human donor with classical Hodgkin lymphoma. Each CDR3 is given with its conserved first and last residue. D genes are given only for firm matches. Size is omitted from some rows. Given values are once, few, many or a class for expanded clones.

>TRBJ2-2|TRBV4-1|.|.
CASSQVANTGELFF
TGCGCCAGCAGCCAAGTTGCGAACACCGGGGAGCTGTTTTTT
>TRBJ1-6|TRBV9|.|.
CASSVAFNSPLHF
TGTGCCAGCAGCGTAGCCTTTAATTCACCCCTCCACTTT
>TRBJ1-2|TRBV28|.|TRBD1
CATTPTGFYGYTF
TGTGCCACCACTCCGACAGGGTTCTATGGCTACACCTTC
>TRBJ2-5|TRBV11-1|.|.
CASSLEWRRQETQYF
TGTGCCAGCAGCTTAGAATGGCGCAGACAAGAGACCCAGTACTTC
>TRBJ2-3|TRBV2|few|TRBD2
CASSGGSGGAADTQYF
TGTGCCAGCAGTGGCGGTAGCGGGGGGGCTGCTGATACGCAGTATTTT
>TRBJ1-3|TRBV15|.|TRBD1
CATSPDRLGNTIYF
TGTGCCACCAGCCCGGACAGGTTGGGAAACACCATATATTTT
>TRBJ1-5|TRBV27|.|.
CASSLTPRQPQHF
TGTGCCAGCAGTTTAACTCCCCGTCAGCCCCAGCATTTT
>TRBJ1-2|TRBV27|.|.
CASSPGPPNYGYTF
TGTGCCAGCAGTCCAGGGCCACCTAACTATGGCTACACCTTC
>TRBJ2-7|TRBV7-8|.|.
CASSPSRAGELEQYF
TGTGCCAGCAGCCCCAGCCGGGCAGGGGAGTTGGAGCAGTACTTC
>TRBJ2-7|TRBV27|.|.
CASSFHEQYF
TGTGCCAGCAGTTTCCACGAGCAGTACTTC
>TRBJ2-4|TRBV5-1|.|TRBD1
CASSSPGQGLGDIQYF
TGCGCCAGCAGCTCTCCGGGACAGGGGTTGGGGGACATTCAGTACTTC
>TRBJ2-1|TRBV5-1|.|TRBD2
CASSSLGSGGYNEQFF
TGCGCCAGCAGCTCCCTAGGTAGCGGGGGATACAATGAGCAGTTCTTC
>TRBJ2-3|TRBV7-9|.|.
CASSLGLSTDTQYF
TGTGCCAGCAGCTTAGGCCTGAGCACAGATACGCAGTATTTT
>TRBJ1-2|TRBV28|.|.
CASSLNATYNYGYTF
TGTGCCAGCAGTTTGAATGCCACGTATAACTATGGCTACACCTTC
>TRBJ2-3|TRBV9|.|.
CASSVFLASTDTQYF
TGTGCCAGCAGCGTATTTCTAGCGAGCACAGATACGCAGTATTTT
>TRBJ1-2|TRBV19|.|TRBD1
CASSIQGGLNYGYTF
TGTGCCAGTAGTATCCAGGGGGGGTTGAACTATGGCTACACCTTC
>TRBJ2-3|TRBV7-9|.|TRBD1
CASSKGQVTSTDTQYF
TGTGCCAGCAGCAAGGGACAGGTCACTAGCACAGATACGCAGTATTTT
>TRBJ2-7|TRBV5-4|once|.
CASSLNDEQYF
TGTGCCAGCAGCTTGAACGACGAGCAGTACTTC
>TRBJ2-7|TRBV5-5|few|TRBD2
CASRRTSLGEQYF
TGTGCCAGCAGACGGACTAGCCTGGGCGAGCAGTACTTC
>TRBJ2-4|TRBV28|.|.
CASSLGGAKNIQYF
TGTGCCAGCAGTTTGGGGGGAGCCAAAAACATTCAGTACTTC
>TRBJ2-7|TRBV5-6|.|.
CASTRGGPGASYEQYF
TGTGCCAGCACCCGGGGAGGGCCAGGGGCTTCTTACGAGCAGTACTTC
>TRBJ2-5|TRBV5-6|.|.
CASSLVAGAGKTQYF
TGTGCCAGCAGCTTGGTCGCGGGGGCTGGTAAGACCCAGTACTTC
>TRBJ2-6|TRBV27|once|.
CASSLGGANVLTF
TGTGCCAGCAGTTTGGGGGGGGCCAACGTCCTGACTTTC
>TRBJ2-1|TRBV5-1|few|.
CASSLGQSSYNEQFF
TGCGCCAGCAGCTTGGGGCAGAGCTCCTACAATGAGCAGTTCTTC
>TRBJ1-4|TRBV7-8|.|.
CASSLGGEKLFF
TGTGCCAGCAGCTTAGGGGGTGAAAAACTGTTTTTT
>TRBJ1-5|TRBV6-1|.|.
CASSENTASNQPQHF
TGTGCCAGCAGTGAAAATACAGCTAGCAATCAGCCCCAGCATTTT
>TRBJ2-1|TRBV7-6|.|.
CASSPGHGDYNEQFF
TGTGCTAGCAGCCCAGGTCACGGTGACTACAATGAGCAGTTCTTC
>TRBJ2-2|TRBV7-6|.|TRBD2
CASSLGMGRGRTGELFF
TGTGCCAGCAGCTTAGGAATGGGGCGGGGGAGAACCGGGGAGCTGTTTTTT
>TRBJ2-2|TRBV6-5|once|.
CASSYRGATPGELFF
TGTGCCAGCAGTTACCGGGGGGCGACCCCCGGGGAGCTGTTTTTT
>TRBJ1-5|TRBV7-9|.|.
CASTWGPDQPQHF
TGTGCCAGCACCTGGGGTCCGGATCAGCCCCAGCATTTT
>TRBJ1-5|TRBV19|hyperexpanded|.
CASSKGLRGNQPQHF
TGTGCCAGTAGTAAGGGACTCCGGGGCAATCAGCCCCAGCATTTT
>TRBJ1-2|TRBV6-6|few|.
CASSLSTNYGYTF
TGTGCCAGCAGTTTGTCGACTAACTATGGCTACACCTTC
>TRBJ1-2|TRBV1|.|.
CTSSQDPGCKSGYTF
TGCACCAGCAGCCAAGATCCGGGGTGTAAATCTGGCTACACCTTC
>TRBJ2-1|TRBV11-3|few|.
CASSETGLYNEQFF
TGTGCCAGCAGCGAAACGGGACTCTACAATGAGCAGTTCTTC
>TRBJ2-7|TRBV29-1|.|TRBD2
CSVDRSGTSGTYEQYF
TGCAGCGTTGATCGCTCCGGGACTAGCGGAACCTACGAGCAGTACTTC
>TRBJ1-1|TRBV12-5|.|.
CASGLVTGPLMRNTEAFF
TGTGCTAGTGGTTTGGTAACGGGCCCATTGATGAGGAACACTGAAGCTTTCTTT
>TRBJ2-2|TRBV6-5|.|.
CASSYLLKNTGELFF
TGTGCCAGCAGTTATCTGCTTAAGAACACCGGGGAGCTGTTTTTT
>TRBJ2-1|TRBV4-2|.|.
CASSQDFGTSEQFF
TGTGCCAGCAGCCAAGATTTCGGGACAAGCGAGCAGTTCTTC
>TRBJ1-5|TRBV7-9|.|.
CASSFDGFNQPQHF
TGTGCCAGCAGCTTCGACGGTTTCAATCAGCCCCAGCATTTT
>TRBJ1-6|TRBV6-1|once|TRBD1
CASSARQGDSPLHF
TGTGCCAGCAGTGCCCGACAGGGTGATTCACCCCTCCACTTT
>TRBJ2-2|TRBV30|.|TRBD1
CASDRRTGGFPGELFF
TGTGCCTCGGACCGTCGGACAGGGGGTTTCCCCGGGGAGCTGTTTTTT
>TRBJ2-7|TRBV14|.|TRBD1
CASSWGQGPYEQYF
TGTGCCAGCAGCTGGGGACAGGGCCCATACGAGCAGTACTTC
>TRBJ2-2|TRBV9|.|.
CASTLGVTGELFF
TGTGCCAGTACCCTAGGGGTCACCGGGGAGCTGTTTTTT
>TRBJ2-5|TRBV5-4|.|TRBD2
CASSPAGGETQYF
TGTGCCAGCAGCCCTGCGGGGGGTGAGACCCAGTACTTC
>TRBJ1-2|TRBV2|.|TRBD1
CASSFSWRQGAHGYTF
TGTGCCAGCAGTTTCTCTTGGCGACAGGGGGCGCATGGCTACACCTTC
>TRBJ1-2|TRBV7-8|.|.
CASSLVLGANYGYTF
TGTGCCAGCAGCTTAGTTCTAGGAGCTAACTATGGCTACACCTTC
>TRBJ2-1|TRBV27|.|.
CASSSGLLSRNEQFF
TGTGCCAGCTCGTCGGGACTTCTCTCTAGAAATGAGCAGTTCTTC
>TRBJ2-3|TRBV6-4|.|.
CASSEATSGTDTQYF
TGTGCCAGCAGTGAGGCTACCTCGGGGACAGATACGCAGTATTTT
>TRBJ2-1|TRBV5-1|.|.
CASSLSRAGNEQFF
TGCGCCAGCAGCTTGTCAAGGGCCGGCAATGAGCAGTTCTTC
>TRBJ1-1|TRBV6-5|.|.
CASSYSGEGEAFF
TGTGCCAGCAGTTACTCGGGCGAGGGGGAAGCTTTCTTT
>TRBJ1-1|TRBV28|.|TRBD1
CASSSYRGIANTEAFF
TGTGCCAGCAGTTCCTACAGGGGCATAGCCAACACTGAAGCTTTCTTT
>TRBJ2-7|TRBV5-8|.|.
CASSNRDWVLYEQYF
TGTGCCAGCAGCAACCGGGACTGGGTACTCTACGAGCAGTACTTC
>TRBJ2-4|TRBV30|.|.
CAWSRDGILLAKNIQYF
TGTGCCTGGAGCCGGGACGGGATTCTCCTAGCCAAAAACATTCAGTACTTC
>TRBJ1-3|TRBV6-1|.|.
CASSEALREYSGNTIYF
TGTGCCAGCAGTGAAGCGCTTCGGGAGTACTCTGGAAACACCATATATTTT
>TRBJ2-3|TRBV7-8|.|TRBD1
CASSLRGPGTDTQYF
TGTGCCAGCAGCTTAAGGGGGCCAGGCACAGATACGCAGTATTTT
>TRBJ1-5|TRBV5-5|.|.
CASSLLWVRNQPQHF
TGTGCCAGCAGCTTACTATGGGTCCGAAATCAGCCCCAGCATTTT
>TRBJ2-1|TRBV6-4|.|TRBD2
CASSDNRASGYNEQFF
TGTGCCAGCAGTGATAATAGGGCTAGCGGATACAATGAGCAGTTCTTC
>TRBJ1-1|TRBV6-6|.|.
CASRGTGTEAFF
TGTGCCAGCAGGGGCACTGGGACTGAAGCTTTCTTT
>TRBJ2-1|TRBV28|.|TRBD2
CASSETGTSNEQFF
TGTGCCAGCAGTGAAACCGGGACTAGCAATGAGCAGTTCTTC